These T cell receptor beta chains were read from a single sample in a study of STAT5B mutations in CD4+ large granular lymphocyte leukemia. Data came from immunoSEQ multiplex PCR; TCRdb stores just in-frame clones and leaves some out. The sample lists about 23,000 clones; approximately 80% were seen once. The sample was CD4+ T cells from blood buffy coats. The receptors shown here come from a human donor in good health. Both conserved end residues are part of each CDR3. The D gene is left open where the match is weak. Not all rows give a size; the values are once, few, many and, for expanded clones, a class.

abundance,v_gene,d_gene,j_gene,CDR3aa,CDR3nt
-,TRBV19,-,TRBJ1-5,CATSWGANQPQHF,TGTGCCACTTCGTGGGGGGCCAATCAGCCCCAGCATTTT
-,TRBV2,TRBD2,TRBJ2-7,CASRLAGGADEQYF,TGTGCCAGCAGACTAGCGGGAGGTGCGGACGAGCAGTACTTC
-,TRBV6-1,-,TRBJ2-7,CASSDPRQGGSYEQYF,TGTGCCAGCAGTGATCCCCGACAGGGAGGGTCCTACGAGCAGTACTTC
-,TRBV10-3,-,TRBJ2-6,CAISNNQGFPGANVLTF,TGTGCCATCAGTAACAATCAGGGATTCCCTGGGGCCAACGTCCTGACTTTC
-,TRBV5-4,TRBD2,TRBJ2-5,CASRALAAGQETQYF,TGTGCCAGCAGAGCCCTAGCGGCAGGCCAAGAGACCCAGTACTTC
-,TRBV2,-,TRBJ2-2,CASSERAGNTGELFF,TGTGCCAGCAGTGAAAGGGCGGGGAACACCGGGGAGCTGTTTTTT
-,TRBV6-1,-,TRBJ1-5,CASSPRSPQPQHF,TGTGCCAGCAGCCCCAGGAGTCCCCAGCCCCAGCATTTT
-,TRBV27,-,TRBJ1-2,CASTSTGTNYGYTF,TGTGCCAGCACCTCGACAGGAACTAACTATGGCTACACCTTC
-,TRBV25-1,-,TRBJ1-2,CASSESGRENYGYTF,TGTGCCAGCAGTGAGAGCGGTCGGGAAAACTATGGCTACACCTTC
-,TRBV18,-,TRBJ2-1,CASSQRLDDEQFF,TGTGCCAGCTCACAGCGACTGGATGATGAGCAGTTCTTC
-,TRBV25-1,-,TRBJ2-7,CASSDSRGSYEQYF,TGTGCCAGCAGTGATAGCAGGGGAAGCTACGAGCAGTACTTC
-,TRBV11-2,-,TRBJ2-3,CASRAGLSTDTQYF,TGTGCCAGCAGGGCGGGGCTTAGCACAGATACGCAGTATTTT
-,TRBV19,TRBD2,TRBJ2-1,CASKKREGYNEQFF,TGTGCCAGTAAGAAGCGGGAGGGGTACAATGAGCAGTTCTTC
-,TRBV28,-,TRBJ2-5,CASSLSRERGETQYF,TGTGCCAGCAGTTTATCACGGGAGAGGGGAGAGACCCAGTACTTC
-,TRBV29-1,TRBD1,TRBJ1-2,CSVRGGQGAEGYTF,TGCAGCGTCCGTGGGGGACAGGGGGCGGAAGGCTACACCTTC
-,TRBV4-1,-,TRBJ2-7,CASSQEGGPGQGAYEQYF,TGCGCCAGCAGCCAAGAGGGGGGGCCGGGGCAGGGAGCCTACGAGCAGTACTTC
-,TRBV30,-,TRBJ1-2,CASTRGGNYGYTF,TGTGCCTCGACAAGGGGAGGAAACTATGGCTACACCTTC
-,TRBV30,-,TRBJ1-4,CAWSVPNGAEKLFF,TGTGCCTGGAGTGTACCCAACGGCGCTGAAAAACTGTTTTTT
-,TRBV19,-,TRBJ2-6,CASSMRQLSGANVLTF,TGTGCCAGTAGTATGCGACAGCTCTCTGGGGCCAACGTCCTGACTTTC
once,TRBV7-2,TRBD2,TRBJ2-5,CASSRRTSGRSGQETQYF,TGTGCCAGCAGCCGTCGGACTAGCGGGAGATCTGGGCAAGAGACCCAGTACTTC
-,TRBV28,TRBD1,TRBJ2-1,CASSLGGQGANEQFF,TGTGCCAGCAGTTTAGGGGGACAGGGTGCGAATGAGCAGTTCTTC
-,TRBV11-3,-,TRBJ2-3,CASTRTASTDTQYF,TGTGCCAGCACCAGGACAGCTTCCACAGATACGCAGTATTTT
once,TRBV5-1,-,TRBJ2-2,CASSVGENIGELFF,TGCGCCAGCAGCGTGGGAGAGAATATCGGGGAGCTGTTTTTT
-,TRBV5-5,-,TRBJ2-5,CASSLVHLQETQYF,TGTGCCAGCAGCTTGGTTCATTTACAGGAGACCCAGTACTTC
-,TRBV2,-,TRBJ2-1,CASSERGLSNEQFF,TGTGCCAGCAGTGAAAGGGGTTTGAGCAATGAGCAGTTCTTC